Included here is one T cell receptor (beta chain) sequence, with context. Sequenced by immunoSEQ multiplex PCR; TCRdb stores in-frame clones only, minus some. The sample includes 150,000 to 200,000 clones, roughly 90% of them seen just once. V was clipped by 4 bases and J by 5 bases, with 19 bases between them. The CDR3 covers 17 residues. Germline CDR1 and CDR2: SGHRS and YFSETQ. The data were taken from a study of blood T cell repertoires in COVID-19. The chain couples TRBV5-1 to TRBJ1-6; D might be TRBD1 (5 bases). Source material: peripheral blood. This receptor was identified in a woman aged 55 to 70 who had recovered from COVID-19. The CDR3 DNA sequence: TGCGCCAGCAGCGTTGGCCCGGATGGCAGGGATAATTCACCCCTCCACTTT. It yields the protein CASSVGPDGRDNSPLHF.